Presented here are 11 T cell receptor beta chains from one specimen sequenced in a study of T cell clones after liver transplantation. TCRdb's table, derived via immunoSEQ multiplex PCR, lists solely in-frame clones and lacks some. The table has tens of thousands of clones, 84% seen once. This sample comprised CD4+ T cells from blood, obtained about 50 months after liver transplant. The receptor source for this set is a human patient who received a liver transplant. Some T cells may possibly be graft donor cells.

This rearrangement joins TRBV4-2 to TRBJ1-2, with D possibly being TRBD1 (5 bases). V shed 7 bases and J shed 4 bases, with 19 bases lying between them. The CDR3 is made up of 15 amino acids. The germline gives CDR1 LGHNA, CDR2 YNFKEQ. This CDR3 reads CASTTVGAISYGYTF. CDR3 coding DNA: TGTGCCAGCACGACCGTAGGGGCGATCAGCTATGGCTACACCTTC.

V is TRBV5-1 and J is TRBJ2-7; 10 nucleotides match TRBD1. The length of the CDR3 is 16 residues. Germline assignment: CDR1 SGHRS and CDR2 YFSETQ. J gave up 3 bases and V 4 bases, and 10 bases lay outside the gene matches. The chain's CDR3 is CASSPTGQGGIYEQYF. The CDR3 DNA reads TGCGCCAGCAGCCCCACCGGACAGGGGGGGATCTACGAGCAGTACTTC.

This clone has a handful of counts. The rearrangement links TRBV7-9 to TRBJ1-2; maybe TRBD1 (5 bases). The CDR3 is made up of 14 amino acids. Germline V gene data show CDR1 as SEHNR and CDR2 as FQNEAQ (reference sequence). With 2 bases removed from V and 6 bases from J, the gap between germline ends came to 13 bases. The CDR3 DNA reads TGTGCCAGCAGCTTATCTAGGGGCGTTGATGGCTACACCTTC. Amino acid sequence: CASSLSRGVDGYTF.

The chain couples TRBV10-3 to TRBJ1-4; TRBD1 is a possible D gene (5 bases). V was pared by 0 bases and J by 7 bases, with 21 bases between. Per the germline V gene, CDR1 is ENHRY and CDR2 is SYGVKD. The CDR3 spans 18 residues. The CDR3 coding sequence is TGTGCCATCAGTGAGTCGGCGACGGCCTGGGGCCCGAGTGAAAAACTGTTTTTT. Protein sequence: CAISESATAWGPSEKLFF.

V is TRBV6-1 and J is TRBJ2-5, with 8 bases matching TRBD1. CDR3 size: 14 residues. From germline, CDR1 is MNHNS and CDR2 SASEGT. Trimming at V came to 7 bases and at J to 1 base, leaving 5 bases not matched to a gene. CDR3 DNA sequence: TGTGCCAGCATACGTACAGGGGGCCAAGAGACCCAGTACTTC. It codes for CASIRTGGQETQYF.

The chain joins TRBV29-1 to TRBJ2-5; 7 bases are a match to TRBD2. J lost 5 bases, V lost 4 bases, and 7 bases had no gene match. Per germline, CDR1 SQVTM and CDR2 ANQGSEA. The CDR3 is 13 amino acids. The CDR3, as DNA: TGCAGCGTTGGGACTAGTACCTGGGAGACCCAGTACTTC. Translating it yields CSVGTSTWETQYF.

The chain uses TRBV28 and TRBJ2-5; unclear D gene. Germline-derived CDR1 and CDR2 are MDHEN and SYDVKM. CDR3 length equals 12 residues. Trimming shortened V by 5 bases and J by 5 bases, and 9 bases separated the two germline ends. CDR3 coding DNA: TGTGCCAGCAGTCCCCGAAGGGAGACCCAGTACTTC. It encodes CASSPRRETQYF.

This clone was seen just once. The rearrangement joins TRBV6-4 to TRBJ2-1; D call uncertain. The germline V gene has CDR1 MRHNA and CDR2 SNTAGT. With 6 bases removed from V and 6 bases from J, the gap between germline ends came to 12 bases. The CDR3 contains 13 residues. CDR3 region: CASSVDVVNEQFF. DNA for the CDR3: TGTGCCAGCAGCGTGGACGTGGTCAATGAGCAGTTCTTC.

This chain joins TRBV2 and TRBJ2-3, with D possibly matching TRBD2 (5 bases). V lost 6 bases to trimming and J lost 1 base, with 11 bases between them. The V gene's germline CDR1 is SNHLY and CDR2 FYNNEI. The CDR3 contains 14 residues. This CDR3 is CASRLDRGTDTQYF. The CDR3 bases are TGTGCCAGCAGACTAGATCGAGGCACAGATACGCAGTATTTT.

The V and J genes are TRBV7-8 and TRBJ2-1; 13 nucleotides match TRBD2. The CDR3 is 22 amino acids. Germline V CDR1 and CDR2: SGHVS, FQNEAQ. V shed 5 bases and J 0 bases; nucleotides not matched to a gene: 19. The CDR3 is CASSPGRLPGLAGTSSYNEQFF. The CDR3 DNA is TGTGCCAGCAGCCCGGGCAGACTACCGGGACTAGCGGGGACTAGCTCCTACAATGAGCAGTTCTTC. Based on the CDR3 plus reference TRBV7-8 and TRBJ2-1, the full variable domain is GAGVSQSPRYKVAKRGQDVALRCDPISGHVSLFWYQQALGQGPEFLTYFQNEAQLDKSGLPSDRFFAERPEGSVSTLKIQRTQQEDSAVYLCASSPGRLPGLAGTSSYNEQFFGPGTRLTVL.

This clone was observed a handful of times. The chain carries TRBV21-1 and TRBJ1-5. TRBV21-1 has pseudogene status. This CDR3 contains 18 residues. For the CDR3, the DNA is TGTGCCAGCAGCAAAGAGGAGTTCAGGTGGTTGAGCAATCAGCCCCAGCATTTT. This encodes CASSKEEFRWLSNQPQHF.